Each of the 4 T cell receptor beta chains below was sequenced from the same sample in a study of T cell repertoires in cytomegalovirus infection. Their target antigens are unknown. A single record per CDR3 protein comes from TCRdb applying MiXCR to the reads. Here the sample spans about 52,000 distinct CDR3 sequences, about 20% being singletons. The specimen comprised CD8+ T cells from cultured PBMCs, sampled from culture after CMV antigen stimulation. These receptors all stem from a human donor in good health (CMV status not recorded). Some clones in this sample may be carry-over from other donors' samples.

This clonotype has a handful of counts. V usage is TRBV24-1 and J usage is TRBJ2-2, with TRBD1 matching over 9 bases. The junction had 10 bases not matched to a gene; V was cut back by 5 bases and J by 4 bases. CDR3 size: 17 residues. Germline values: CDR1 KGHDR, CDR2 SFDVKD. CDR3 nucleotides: TGTGCCACCAGTGGACGGGACAGGGCAGTAAGCACCGGGGAGCTGTTTTTT. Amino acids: CATSGRDRAVSTGELFF.

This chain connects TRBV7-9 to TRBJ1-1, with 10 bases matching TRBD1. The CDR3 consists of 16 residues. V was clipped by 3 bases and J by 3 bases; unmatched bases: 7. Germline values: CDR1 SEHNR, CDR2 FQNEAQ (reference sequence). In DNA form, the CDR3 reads TGTGCCAGCAGCTTGCCGGGACAGGGGCTGGACACTGAAGCTTTCTTT. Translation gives CASSLPGQGLDTEAFF.

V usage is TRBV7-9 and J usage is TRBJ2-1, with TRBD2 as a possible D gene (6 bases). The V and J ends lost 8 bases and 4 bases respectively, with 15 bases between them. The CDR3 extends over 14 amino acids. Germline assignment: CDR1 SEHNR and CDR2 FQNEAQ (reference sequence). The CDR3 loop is CASHSGGDYNEQFF. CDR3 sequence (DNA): TGTGCCAGCCATAGCGGCGGAGATTACAATGAGCAGTTCTTC.

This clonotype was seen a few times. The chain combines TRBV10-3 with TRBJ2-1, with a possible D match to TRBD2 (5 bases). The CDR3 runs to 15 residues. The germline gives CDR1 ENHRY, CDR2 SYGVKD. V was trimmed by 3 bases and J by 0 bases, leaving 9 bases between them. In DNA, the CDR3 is TGTGCCATCAGTGATCCGGGGAGCTCCTACAATGAGCAGTTCTTC. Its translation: CAISDPGSSYNEQFF.